The 32 T cell receptor beta chains reported below all come from one sample, sequenced in a study of OX40 agonist ivuxolimab in advanced cancers. Clones were sequenced by immunoSEQ multiplex PCR, and TCRdb holds only the in-frame ones, with some missing. The table records approximately 44,000 clones, 75% to 90% of them present only once. The source material was CD4+ or CD8+ T cells sorted from blood, sampled in a trial of the OX40 agonist ivuxolimab. The source is an adult with an advanced solid tumor such as melanoma, head and neck, liver or kidney cancer.

This chain uses TRBV11-3 with TRBJ2-4; 10 nucleotides line up with TRBD1. Looked up from germline, CDR1 is SGHNT and CDR2 is YENEEA. The CDR3 sequence is 16 residues long. V shed 6 bases and J 1 base; nucleotides not matched to a gene: 6. The CDR3 protein is CASSRQGAMAKNIQYF. The CDR3 DNA follows: TGTGCCAGCAGTCGACAGGGGGCGATGGCCAAAAACATTCAGTACTTC.

This chain links TRBV2 with TRBJ2-7, with D perhaps TRBD2 (6 bases). The CDR3 has 14 residues. Germline V lookup: CDR1 SNHLY, CDR2 FYNNEI. V lost 6 bases and J lost 0, with 12 bases in between. The CDR3 reads CASSLAVSSYEQYF. The CDR3 nucleotides read TGTGCCAGCAGCTTAGCGGTCAGCTCCTACGAGCAGTACTTC. The variable domain in full, completed from reference TRBV2 and TRBJ2-7, reads EPEVTQTPSHQVTQMGQEVILRCVPISNHLYFYWYRQILGQKVEFLVSFYNNEISEKSEIFDDQFSVERPDGSNFTLKIRSTKLEDSAMYFCASSLAVSSYEQYFGPGTRLTVT.

This clone was recorded a few times. In the same sample, other DNA sequences code for this CDR3. The V and J genes are TRBV5-1 and TRBJ1-2; D might be TRBD1 (5 bases). There are 18 residues in the CDR3. The V gene lost 2 bases and the J gene lost 6 bases, with 26 bases spanning the gap. Germline V lookup: CDR1 SGHRS, CDR2 YFSETQ. Here the CDR3 reads CASSLQPLSRGKGNGYTF. Written as DNA, the CDR3 is TGCGCCAGCAGCTTACAACCTCTTTCGAGGGGTAAGGGGAATGGCTACACCTTC. Supplemented by reference TRBV5-1 and TRBJ1-2, the full variable domain reads KAGVTQTPRYLIKTRGQQVTLSCSPISGHRSVSWYQQTPGQGLQFLFEYFSETQRNKGNFPGRFSGRQFSNSRSEMNVSTLELGDSALYLCASSLQPLSRGKGNGYTFGSGTRLTVV.

The V call is TRBV9, the J call TRBJ2-7; D is possibly TRBD1 or TRBD2 (5 bases each). V was pared by 0 bases and J by 2 bases, with 12 bases between. The CDR3 spans 15 residues. Per germline, CDR1 SGDLS and CDR2 YYNGEE. The CDR3 here is CASSVDGGRTYEQYF. The CDR3 DNA is TGTGCCAGCAGCGTAGATGGGGGTAGGACCTACGAGCAGTACTTC.

V is TRBV4-2 and J is TRBJ2-7; 11 bases line up with TRBD2. Germline V gene lookup returns CDR1 LGHNA and CDR2 YNFKEQ. Trimming took 2 bases from V and 0 from J; bases not matched to a gene: 6. This CDR3 spans 17 amino acids. The chain's CDR3 is CASSQLAGGQSSYEQYF. CDR3 nucleotide sequence: TGTGCCAGCAGCCAACTAGCGGGAGGCCAAAGCTCCTACGAGCAGTACTTC.

V gene TRBV21-1 combines with J gene TRBJ2-7; the table's TRBD1 call for D was not verified on the DNA. TRBV21-1 is listed as a pseudogene. The CDR3 is 14 amino acids. CDR3 sequence reads: CASSVDSQSYEQYF. As DNA, the CDR3 is TGTGCCAGCAGCGTCGACAGCCAGTCCTACGAGCAGTACTTC.

CDR3 in amino acids: CASSLEGIQPQHF. The CDR3 DNA reads TGCGCCAGCAGCTTAGAGGGGATCCAGCCCCAGCATTTT. The rearrangement links TRBV5-1 to TRBJ1-5, with D possibly being TRBD1 (5 bases). The CDR3 has 13 residues. Per germline, CDR1 SGHRS and CDR2 YFSETQ. V gave up 2 bases and J gave up 7 bases, with 10 bases separating them. The complete variable domain, with remaining parts taken from reference TRBV5-1 and TRBJ1-5, reads KAGVTQTPRYLIKTRGQQVTLSCSPISGHRSVSWYQQTPGQGLQFLFEYFSETQRNKGNFPGRFSGRQFSNSRSEMNVSTLELGDSALYLCASSLEGIQPQHFGDGTRLSIL.

The V and J genes are TRBV5-5 and TRBJ2-7, with unresolved D. V was clipped by 3 bases and J by 1 base, with 8 bases between them. Germline CDR1 and CDR2: SGHKS and YYEKEE (reference sequence). The CDR3 has 13 residues. In nucleotides, the CDR3 is TGTGCCAGCAGCTCTCGGATATCCTACGAGCAGTACTTC. As protein: CASSSRISYEQYF.

This clone was observed a single time. V usage is TRBV19 and J usage is TRBJ2-1; no firm D call. Trimming pared 9 bases from V and 7 bases from J, leaving 19 bases between. This CDR3 comprises 14 residues. Germline CDR1 is LNHDA and CDR2 is SQIVND (reference sequence). In DNA, the CDR3 is TGTGCCAGCCAGACAATAGACCGCCCGAATGAGCAGTTCTTC. Translating gives CASQTIDRPNEQFF.

The V and J genes are TRBV2 and TRBJ2-1, with 7 positions matching TRBD2. Trimming at V came to 4 bases and at J to 10 bases, leaving 10 bases not matched to a gene. From germline, CDR1 is SNHLY and CDR2 FYNNEI. The length of the CDR3 is 14 residues. The CDR3 DNA reads TGTGCCAGCAGTGCTCGGCTAGCGGCCGTCGAGCAGTTCTTC. Its protein product is CASSARLAAVEQFF.

The rearrangement uses TRBV25-1 and TRBJ2-1; the match to TRBD2 covers 13 bases. The CDR3 sequence is 14 residues long. The germline gives CDR1 MGHDK, CDR2 SYGVNS. V was clipped by 10 bases and J by 10 bases; unmatched bases: 10. CDR3 bases: TGTGCCACCCAGAGACTAGCGGGAGGCTCCGAGCAGTTCTTC. It is translated as CATQRLAGGSEQFF. The entire variable domain, with the rest obtained from reference TRBV25-1 and TRBJ2-1, is as follows: EADIYQTPRYLVIGTGKKITLECSQTMGHDKMYWYQQDPGMELHLIHYSYGVNSTEKGDLSSESTVSRIRTEHFPLTLESARPSHTSQYLCATQRLAGGSEQFFGPGTRLTVL.

The chain carries TRBV5-8 and TRBJ2-1, with D possibly matching TRBD1 (8 bases). V was pared by 2 bases and J by 6 bases, with 15 bases between. This CDR3 is built from 15 residues. Germline CDR1 and CDR2: SGHTS and YDEGEE. CDR3 DNA: TGTGCCAGCAGCTTAACAGGGGGAGGGCTCAATGAGCAGTTCTTC. Protein product: CASSLTGGGLNEQFF.

The chain couples TRBV19 to TRBJ1-6; 8 positions agree with TRBD1. The CDR3 length is 17 residues. Trimming removed 8 bases from V and 0 bases from J; junction bases left unmatched: 9. Germline CDR1 is LNHDA and CDR2 is SQIVND (reference sequence). Here the CDR3 DNA reads TGTGCCAGTCAGGGGGCCCGGACGAGCTCCTATAATTCACCCCTCCACTTT. Translated, it gives CASQGARTSSYNSPLHF.

The chain links TRBV6-1 to TRBJ2-1; 7 bases line up with TRBD2. Trimming at V came to 4 bases and at J to 7 bases, leaving 1 base not matched to a gene. This CDR3 spans 12 amino acids. Germline CDR1 reads MNHNS; CDR2 reads SASEGT. The CDR3: CASSVGGNEQFF. CDR3 bases: TGTGCCAGCAGTGTCGGGGGGAATGAGCAGTTCTTC.

The chain employs TRBV28 and TRBJ2-7; D might be TRBD1 (6 bases). CDR1 is MDHEN, CDR2 SYDVKM, per germline. Trimming stripped 1 base from V and 2 bases from J, with 15 bases between. The CDR3 loop spans 16 amino acids. The CDR3 region has the DNA TGTGCCAGCAGTTTATCGGGGTTTGGGGGCACCTACGAGCAGTACTTC. The encoded protein is CASSLSGFGGTYEQYF. Full variable domain (outside the CDR3, taken from reference TRBV28 and TRBJ2-7): DVKVTQSSRYLVKRTGEKVFLECVQDMDHENMFWYRQDPGLGLRLIYFSYDVKMKEKGDIPEGYSVSREKKERFSLILESASTNQTSMYLCASSLSGFGGTYEQYFGPGTRLTVT.

The chain uses TRBV13 and TRBJ1-1, with unresolved D. Germline CDR1 PRHDT, CDR2 FYEKMQ (reference sequence). Deletions cut 5 bases from V and 3 bases from J, with 22 bases between. The CDR3 is 17 amino acids. CDR3 protein: CASSLVVGILRDTEAFF. CDR3 bases: TGTGCCAGCAGCCTCGTAGTGGGGATATTGAGGGACACTGAAGCTTTCTTT.

For the CDR3, the DNA is TGTGCCAGCAGCTTAGTCGGGGGAGCGTCGGATGAGCAGTTCTTC. Translation gives CASSLVGGASDEQFF. This rearrangement joins TRBV7-2 to TRBJ2-1, with D perhaps TRBD2 (6 bases). Germline V gives CDR1 SGHTA, CDR2 FQGNSA. V was trimmed by 1 base and J by 8 bases, leaving 15 bases between them. The length of the CDR3 is 15 residues.

This clone was observed a handful of times. The chain carries TRBV30 and TRBJ1-2; TRBD1 matches 7 bases. The CDR3 is 13 residues long. Germline CDR1 GTSNPN, CDR2 SVGIG (reference sequence). J was trimmed by 5 bases and V by 3 bases; bases with no gene match: 6. The CDR3 bases are TGTGCCTGGAGGACAGGGAGGCGGTATGGCTACACCTTC. It translates to CAWRTGRRYGYTF.

The chain couples TRBV4-1 to TRBJ1-3; a weak D match, TRBD1 (5 bases). From germline, CDR1 is MGHRA and CDR2 YSYEKL. With 3 bases removed from V and 4 bases from J, the gap between germline ends came to 10 bases. This CDR3 comprises 14 residues. In DNA, the CDR3 is TGCGCCAGCAGCCAGGGGGAGAGAGGAAACACCATATATTTT. This gives the protein CASSQGERGNTIYF.

This clone was seen only a few times. The rearrangement joins TRBV4-2 to TRBJ1-2; D call uncertain. The V gene lost 0 bases and the J gene lost 0 bases, with 8 bases spanning the gap. The CDR3 contains 15 residues. CDR1 is LGHNA, CDR2 YNFKEQ, per germline. CDR3 sequence (DNA): TGTGCCAGCAGCCAAGAGACATTCTCTAACTATGGCTACACCTTC. It yields the protein CASSQETFSNYGYTF.

This chain uses TRBV5-6 with TRBJ1-2; 7 bases map to TRBD1. Germline loops: CDR1 SGHDT, CDR2 YYEEEE. This CDR3 comprises 13 residues. V was pared by 2 bases and J by 9 bases, with 7 bases of the junction left unmatched. CDR3 coding DNA: TGTGCCAGCAGCTTACAGGGGATGAGTCGCTACACCTTC. This encodes CASSLQGMSRYTF. The full variable domain, with the rest looked up from reference TRBV5-6 and TRBJ1-2, is DAGVTQSPTHLIKTRGQQVTLRCSPKSGHDTVSWYQQALGQGPQFIFQYYEEEERQRGNFPDRFSGHQFPNYSSELNVNALLLGDSALYLCASSLQGMSRYTFGSGTRLTVV.

The gene calls are TRBV19 and TRBJ2-1; 8 bases map to TRBD1. V lost 8 bases and J lost 5; bases outside the gene matches: 5. CDR1 and CDR2 (germline): LNHDA, SQIVND (reference sequence). The CDR3 sequence is 13 residues long. The CDR3 DNA is TGTGCCAGTGCCAGACAGGGGAACAATGAGCAGTTCTTC. This sequence encodes CASARQGNNEQFF.

V and J are TRBV5-5 and TRBJ2-7; tentative D call: TRBD1 (6 bases). There are 14 residues in the CDR3. V was shortened by 4 bases and J by 3 bases, with 14 bases between the two germline ends. In germline, CDR1 is SGHKS, CDR2 YYEKEE (reference sequence). The DNA of the CDR3 is TGTGCCAGCAGCCAGCGGCCAGGGGACTACGAGCAGTACTTC. Its translation is CASSQRPGDYEQYF.

V gene TRBV7-2 combines with J gene TRBJ2-7, with D tentatively TRBD1 (5 bases). The CDR3 is made up of 15 amino acids. The germline gives CDR1 SGHTA, CDR2 FQGNSA. The V end lost 1 base, the J end lost 6 bases, and 16 bases lay between the germline ends. The CDR3, as DNA: TGTGCCAGCAGCTTAGGGGTAGGGGTGGTGAGCGAGCAGTACTTC. Amino acids: CASSLGVGVVSEQYF.

This rearrangement joins TRBV6-6 to TRBJ1-2, with 9 bases matching TRBD1. The CDR3 spans 14 residues. J lost 5 bases, V lost 7 bases, and 8 bases had no gene match. CDR1 MNHNY and CDR2 SVGAGI come from the germline V gene (reference sequence). CDR3 sequence: CASNPGQGFYGYTF. In DNA form, the CDR3 reads TGTGCCAGCAATCCGGGACAGGGTTTTTATGGCTACACCTTC.

V usage is TRBV10-2 and J usage is TRBJ2-7; 10 bases are a match to TRBD1. V trimming: 10 bases; J trimming: 5 bases; junction bases outside the gene matches: 8. The CDR3 has 13 residues. Germline values: CDR1 WSHSY, CDR2 SAAADI. The CDR3 DNA reads as TGCGCCACCTCCGGACAGGGGGTCCACGAGCAGTACTTC. Its translation is CATSGQGVHEQYF.

The chain joins TRBV19 to TRBJ2-1, with D tentatively TRBD2 (7 bases). V dropped 3 bases and J dropped 2 bases, with 11 bases sitting between them. CDR3 length: 15 residues. CDR1 and CDR2 from the germline V gene are LNHDA and SQIVND (reference sequence). The CDR3, as DNA: TGTGCCAGTAGTATGAGGGGGGGGACCTACAATGAGCAGTTCTTC. Protein product: CASSMRGGTYNEQFF.

The chain has TRBV6-1 and TRBJ2-5; D gene uncertain. V was pared by 6 bases and J by 2 bases, with 7 bases between. The CDR3 is 12 residues long. Germline lookup yields CDR1 MNHNS and CDR2 SASEGT. CDR3 DNA: TGTGCCAGCAGAAACGGTCAAGAGACCCAGTACTTC. This translates into CASRNGQETQYF.

The gene calls are TRBV19 and TRBJ1-2; D gene unclear. This CDR3 comprises 13 residues. Looked up from germline, CDR1 is LNHDA and CDR2 is SQIVND (reference sequence). The V end lost 1 base, the J end lost 4 bases, and 7 bases lay between the germline ends. CDR3 sequence reads: CASSIVPLYGYTF. The DNA of the CDR3 is TGTGCCAGTAGTATAGTCCCGCTCTATGGCTACACCTTC.

V and J are TRBV11-3 and TRBJ2-3, with 8 bases aligning to TRBD2. V shed 5 bases and J 2 bases; nucleotides not matched to a gene: 9. Germline V gene lookup returns CDR1 SGHNT and CDR2 YENEEA. The CDR3 totals 16 residues. The CDR3 protein is CASSPIAGLTTDTQYF. CDR3 in DNA: TGTGCCAGCAGCCCTATAGCGGGACTCACCACAGATACGCAGTATTTT.

The chain employs TRBV5-4 and TRBJ2-7; no clear D. This CDR3 comprises 14 residues. Trimming shortened V by 5 bases and J by 6 bases, and 18 bases separated the two germline ends. Looked up from germline, CDR1 is SGHNT and CDR2 is YYREEE (reference sequence). CDR3 DNA sequence: TGTGCCAGCAGTCAAGGCCCTCCTAAAGGCGAGCAGTACTTC. The encoded protein is CASSQGPPKGEQYF.

The chain is built from TRBV5-1 and TRBJ2-1; maybe TRBD2 (5 bases). V was clipped by 0 bases and J by 3 bases, with 13 bases between them. Germline V gives CDR1 SGHRS, CDR2 YFSETQ. This CDR3 spans 16 amino acids. In DNA form, the CDR3 reads TGCGCCAGCAGCTTGGGAGAGGGTACCGTCTACAATGAGCAGTTCTTC. It specifies CASSLGEGTVYNEQFF.